The 21 T cell receptor beta chains in this list originate from one sample, sequenced in a study of blood T cell repertoires in COVID-19. Only in-frame clones appear in the TCRdb table, and some are missing; sequencing was by immunoSEQ multiplex PCR. The sample records roughly 170,000 clones, under 85% being singletons. Sequencing was performed on peripheral blood. The receptors shown here come from a human donor in a cohort sampled during active COVID-19.

The V and J genes are TRBV4-1 and TRBJ2-1, with 7 bases that match TRBD2. V lost 6 bases, J lost 2 bases, and 7 bases stayed unmatched. The CDR3 runs to 15 residues. Looked up from germline, CDR1 is MGHRA and CDR2 is YSYEKL. CDR3 sequence reads: CASRDSSGTYNEQFF. CDR3 bases: TGCGCCAGCAGAGATTCTAGCGGAACCTACAATGAGCAGTTCTTC.

The chain employs TRBV18 and TRBJ2-7, with 7 bases lining up with TRBD1. The germline V gene has CDR1 KGHSH and CDR2 LQKENI. The ends lost 3 bases at V and 0 bases at J; junction bases unmatched: 2. This CDR3 comprises 14 residues. The chain's CDR3 is CASSPGTVSYEQYF. CDR3 nucleotides: TGTGCCAGCTCACCTGGGACAGTCTCCTACGAGCAGTACTTC.

This chain links TRBV30 with TRBJ2-7; 7 bases match TRBD1. The CDR3 spans 15 residues. Germline values: CDR1 GTSNPN, CDR2 SVGIG (reference sequence). The V and J ends lost 3 bases and 6 bases, in that order; junction bases with no gene match: 14. CDR3 amino acids: CAWRRRGGASLEQYF. The CDR3 coding sequence is TGTGCCTGGAGGAGGAGAGGGGGCGCGAGTCTCGAGCAGTACTTC. The full variable domain, in which reference TRBV30 and TRBJ2-7 provide the parts outside the CDR3, is SQTIHQWPATLVQPVGSPLSLECTVEGTSNPNLYWYRQAAGRGLQLLFYSVGIGQISSEVPQNLSASRPQDRQFILSSKKLLLSDSGFYLCAWRRRGGASLEQYFGPGTRLTVT.

This chain connects TRBV5-1 to TRBJ1-2; 7 bases match TRBD1. The CDR3 contains 16 residues. J was trimmed by 0 bases and V by 4 bases; bases with no gene match: 9. Germline CDR1 and CDR2: SGHRS and YFSETQ. CDR3 region: CASSVTGWEANYGYTF. For the CDR3, the DNA is TGCGCCAGCAGCGTGACAGGGTGGGAGGCTAACTATGGCTACACCTTC.

The chain combines TRBV4-1 with TRBJ1-2; D is unclear. The germline V gene encodes CDR1 MGHRA and CDR2 YSYEKL. The CDR3 has 12 residues. The germline V and J ends were trimmed by 5 bases and 7 bases, with 11 bases remaining between them. The CDR3 nucleotides read TGCGCCAGCAGCTATATGGCCTCTGGCTACACCTTC. Its translation: CASSYMASGYTF.

This clone was picked up one time. The chain recombines TRBV18 with TRBJ2-7; possibly TRBD1 for D (6 bases). The V gene lost 3 bases and the J gene lost 1 base, with 10 bases spanning the gap. This CDR3 is 14 amino acids long. Germline assignment: CDR1 KGHSH and CDR2 LQKENI. CDR3 region: CASSPARGSYEQYF. DNA of the CDR3: TGTGCCAGCTCACCGGCAAGGGGGTCCTACGAGCAGTACTTC. Complete variable domain (other parts from reference TRBV18 and TRBJ2-7): NAGVMQNPRHLVRRRGQEARLRCSPMKGHSHVYWYRQLPEEGLKFMVYLQKENIIDESGMPKERFSAEFPKEGPSILRIQQVVRGDSAAYFCASSPARGSYEQYFGPGTRLTVT.

This clone appeared once. V and J are TRBV5-1 and TRBJ1-1; no clear D. V gave up 5 bases and J gave up 3 bases, with 14 bases separating them. Germline V gives CDR1 SGHRS, CDR2 YFSETQ. This CDR3 comprises 14 residues. The CDR3 DNA is TGCGCCAGCAGGTTGAGCCCCCCGGACACTGAAGCTTTCTTT. This codes for CASRLSPPDTEAFF.

Turning to this clone: The sample has other DNA sequences that encode this CDR3 too. The chain uses TRBV9 and TRBJ1-3; unclear D gene. Germline loops: CDR1 SGDLS, CDR2 YYNGEE. V gave up 0 bases and J gave up 0 bases, with 7 bases separating them. The CDR3 covers 15 residues. CDR3 DNA: TGTGCCAGCAGCGTAGGGGGAGACTCTGGAAACACCATATATTTT. It specifies CASSVGGDSGNTIYF.

J is TRBJ2-7 and V is TRBV11-2, with unresolved D. Trimming took 0 bases from V and 3 from J, leaving 3 bases between them. CDR1 and CDR2 (germline): SGHAT, FQNNGV. The length of the CDR3 is 12 residues. This CDR3 is CASSLDIYEQYF. The CDR3 bases are TGTGCCAGCAGCTTAGATATCTACGAGCAGTACTTC. Variable domain in full (rest from reference TRBV11-2 and TRBJ2-7): EAGVAQSPRYKIIEKRQSVAFWCNPISGHATLYWYQQILGQGPKLLIQFQNNGVVDDSQLPKDRFSAERLKGVDSTLKIQPAKLEDSAVYLCASSLDIYEQYFGPGTRLTVT.

With regard to this clone: The junction and the germline gene differ at one end; a read error may be behind it. The chain uses TRBV13 and TRBJ2-1; 13 nucleotides agree with TRBD2. The CDR3 runs 14 residues. The germline gives CDR1 PRHDT, CDR2 FYEKMQ (reference sequence). This CDR3 reads CASREGLAGSGGLF. As DNA, the CDR3 is TGTGCCAGCAGAGAGGGACTAGCGGGGTCTGGTGGGCTCTTC. The full variable domain, in which reference TRBV13 and TRBJ2-1 provide the parts outside the CDR3, is AAGVIQSPRHLIKEKRETATLKCYPIPRHDTVYWYQQGPGQDPQFLISFYEKMQSDKGSIPDRFSAQQFSDYHSELNMSSLELGDSALYFCASREGLAGSGGLFGPGTRLTVL.

The chain is built from TRBV3-1 (or the pseudogene TRBV3-2) and TRBJ1-1; D unresolved. The germline V gene has CDR1 LGHDT and CDR2 YNNKEL (reference sequence). This CDR3 region has 14 residues. V lost 1 base and J 6 bases, leaving 12 bases between the germline ends. CDR3 sequence reads: CASSQVGGRAEAFF. CDR3 DNA sequence: TGTGCCAGCAGCCAAGTAGGAGGGAGGGCTGAAGCTTTCTTT.

As DNA, the CDR3 is TGTGCCAGCATGGGAGGGGCGAGCAATCAGCCCCAGCATTTT. It translates to CASMGGASNQPQHF. The chain has TRBV6-6 and TRBJ1-5, with D maybe TRBD1 (5 bases). The CDR3 is 14 amino acids. Germline-derived CDR1 and CDR2 are MNHNY and SVGAGI (reference sequence). V was trimmed by 7 bases and J by 1 base, leaving 11 bases between them.

The rearrangement uses TRBV20-1 and TRBJ1-1; TRBD1 is a possible D gene (6 bases). Germline V gene lookup returns CDR1 DFQATT and CDR2 SNEGSKA (reference sequence). The CDR3 totals 9 residues. Trimming shortened V by 7 bases and J by 6 bases, and 6 bases separated the two germline ends. The CDR3 coding sequence is TGCAGTGGGGGGCCTGAAGCTTTCTTT. Translating it yields CSGGPEAFF.

The chain recombines TRBV4-1 with TRBJ1-1; 7 bases map to TRBD1. The ends lost 0 bases at V and 0 bases at J; junction bases unmatched: 10. This CDR3 contains 18 residues. Germline loops: CDR1 MGHRA, CDR2 YSYEKL. CDR3 in amino acids: CASSQETPDRPLNTEAFF. CDR3 coding DNA: TGCGCCAGCAGCCAAGAAACACCGGACAGGCCCTTGAACACTGAAGCTTTCTTT.

The chain carries TRBV11-2 and TRBJ2-3, with D unresolved. The CDR3 sequence is 12 residues long. CDR1 is SGHAT and CDR2 is FQNNGV in the germline V gene. With 5 bases removed from V and 6 bases from J, the gap between germline ends came to 9 bases. CDR3 coding DNA: TGTGCCAGCAGCCCCGCGCGGGATACGCAGTATTTT. Translated, it gives CASSPARDTQYF.

This clone occurred once. The chain is built from TRBV5-1 and TRBJ2-1; 8 nucleotides match TRBD2. The V gene end was trimmed by 2 bases and the J gene end by 7 bases; junction bases not matched to a gene: 8. Germline CDR1 is SGHRS and CDR2 is YFSETQ. CDR3 length: 15 amino acids. DNA for the CDR3: TGCGCCAGCAGCTTAGCGGGGGACCCCCTAAATGAGCAGTTCTTC. Amino acids: CASSLAGDPLNEQFF.

The rearrangement joins TRBV10-3 to TRBJ1-2; 10 nucleotides agree with TRBD1. The germline gives CDR1 ENHRY, CDR2 SYGVKD. The CDR3 length is 14 residues. Trimming cost V 6 bases and J 7 bases; bases outside gene matches: 8. CDR3 loop: CAIRSDRGVSGYTF. The DNA for the CDR3 is TGTGCCATCAGATCGGACAGGGGGGTCTCTGGCTACACCTTC.

The chain has TRBV4-1 and TRBJ1-1, with D perhaps TRBD1 (6 bases). The CDR3 runs 14 residues. The germline gives CDR1 MGHRA, CDR2 YSYEKL. V was shortened by 4 bases and J by 1 base, with 10 bases between the two germline ends. This CDR3 is CASSLRGGNTEAFF. CDR3 sequence (DNA): TGCGCCAGCAGCCTAAGAGGGGGGAACACTGAAGCTTTCTTT.

The DNA for the CDR3 is TGTGCCAGCAGCTTAACGGGGAGACCCGGCACCGGGGAGCTGTTTTTT. Encoded protein: CASSLTGRPGTGELFF. The chain is built from TRBV7-3 and TRBJ2-2; D perhaps matches TRBD2 (5 bases). The V gene's germline CDR1 is SGHTA and CDR2 FQGTGA. The V and J ends lost 0 bases and 4 bases respectively, with 12 bases between them. The CDR3 is 16 residues long.

This chain uses TRBV15 with TRBJ2-2; 7 bases align to TRBD1. Germline V CDR1 and CDR2: LNHNV, YYDKDF (reference sequence). This CDR3 comprises 15 residues. J gave up 0 bases and V 5 bases, and 3 bases lay outside the gene matches. CDR3 sequence: CATSRGQANTGELFF. The CDR3 bases are TGTGCCACCAGCCGTGGACAGGCGAACACCGGGGAGCTGTTTTTT.

The rearrangement uses TRBV10-2 and TRBJ1-5; 9 bases map to TRBD1. Germline CDR1 is WSHSY and CDR2 is SAAADI. The CDR3 contains 15 residues. With V trimmed by 10 bases and J by 0 bases, 7 bases remained unmatched. CDR3 loop: CATMDRGYSNQPQHF. CDR3 nucleotide sequence: TGCGCCACCATGGACAGGGGATATAGCAATCAGCCCCAGCATTTT.